The present entry profiles one T cell receptor (beta chain) with its context. Clones were read by immunoSEQ multiplex PCR, and TCRdb kept only the in-frame ones, dropping some. This table has 180,000 or so clones, 70% to 85% appearing once. The sample comes from a study of blood T cell repertoires in COVID-19. Sequenced sample: PBMCs or T cells enriched from blood (not recorded which). This clonotype originated in a man aged 50 or older who had recovered from COVID-19.

CDR3 bases: TGTGCCAGCAGCCAATGGACAGGGGGCACAGATACGCAGTATTTT. As protein: CASSQWTGGTDTQYF. V gene TRBV16 combines with J gene TRBJ2-3; 9 nucleotides match TRBD1. Losses at the gene ends were 1 base for V and 1 base for J; bases not matched to a gene: 0. Germline-derived CDR1 and CDR2 are KGHSY and FQNENV. The CDR3 has 15 amino acids.